This entry lists 15 T cell receptor beta chains sequenced from one sample in a study of identical twins (dated by TCRdb to about 2016). The library was produced with 5' RACE. Sequencing was performed on an Illumina HiSeq 2000. TCRdb passed the public sequencing reads through fastp at Q25 and MiXCR, retaining productive beta sequences. Rows are unified per CDR3 protein, each entry keeping the most common DNA and genes. Present in this sample are 1.5 million to 2 million distinct CDR3 sequences, roughly 35% of which were seen just once. About 0.3% of the sample lies in the top ten. Sequencing was performed on cord blood. These receptor sequences come from a newborn girl in good health.

CDR3 region: CASTAQGIRNTEAFF. The CDR3 nucleotides read TGTGCCAGCACCGCCCAGGGGATACGGAACACTGAAGCTTTCTTT. The chain has TRBV12-3 or TRBV12-4 and TRBJ1-1, with D possibly TRBD1 on 6 matching bases. This CDR3 region has 15 residues. V lost 7 bases and J lost 1, with 16 bases in between.

Only a few counts were recorded for this clonotype. The V gene is TRBV27, the J gene TRBJ2-7; no reliable D call. Germline V lookup: CDR1 MNHEY, CDR2 SMNVEV (reference sequence). V shed 4 bases and J shed 2 bases, with 18 bases lying between them. The CDR3 is 16 amino acids. CDR3 coding DNA: TGTGCCAGCAGTTCGGACCGGGCAGCAAGAACCTACGAGCAGTACTTC. Amino acid sequence: CASSSDRAARTYEQYF.

This clonotype was picked up a small number of times. This chain's CDR3 is CASSLQGTKAYEQYF. CDR3 sequence (DNA): TGTGCCAGCAGTCTCCAGGGGACCAAAGCCTACGAGCAGTACTTC. The rearrangement uses TRBV27 and TRBJ2-7, with D possibly matching TRBD1 (6 bases). V shed 5 bases and J shed 2 bases, with 16 bases lying between them. The CDR3 covers 15 residues. Germline values: CDR1 MNHEY, CDR2 SMNVEV (reference sequence).

The CDR3 nucleotides are TGTGCCAGCAGTTACTGGAGGGGGTTGGATCAGCCCCAGCATTTT. Encoded protein: CASSYWRGLDQPQHF. This rearrangement joins TRBV6-6 to TRBJ1-5, with D perhaps TRBD1 (6 bases). Germline V lookup: CDR1 MNHNY, CDR2 SVGAGI (reference sequence). This CDR3 is 15 amino acids long. V lost 1 base to trimming and J lost 5 bases, with 12 bases between them.

The rearrangement links TRBV12-3 or TRBV12-4 to TRBJ2-3; D uncertain. The CDR3 consists of 16 residues. Trimming took 6 bases from V and 11 from J, leaving 27 bases between them. CDR3 region: CASRAPVYLSTDVQYF. Here the CDR3 DNA reads TGTGCCAGCAGGGCTCCGGTATACCTGAGCACAGATGTGCAGTATTTT.

The chain is built from TRBV20-1 and TRBJ2-3; 9 bases agree with TRBD2. Germline V gives CDR1 DFQATT, CDR2 SNEGSKA (reference sequence). CDR3 size: 16 residues. Losses at the gene ends were 0 bases for V and 5 bases for J; bases not matched to a gene: 9. The DNA of the CDR3 is TGCAGTGCTAGAGAGTGGGTAGCGGGAGTGAAAGATACGCAGTATTTT. Translated: CSAREWVAGVKDTQYF.

This clonotype occurred once. This chain links TRBV12-3 or TRBV12-4 with TRBJ2-3; 9 bases line up with TRBD2. This CDR3 is 16 amino acids long. The junction had 8 bases not matched to a gene; V was cut back by 3 bases and J by 4 bases. The CDR3 here is CASSLWAGGHPDTQYF. CDR3 coding DNA: TGTGCCAGCAGTTTGTGGGCGGGAGGGCACCCAGATACGCAGTATTTT.

This clonotype has ten or more counts. The chain employs TRBV5-1 and TRBJ2-1; 13 bases map to TRBD2. The J call could be wrong; TRBJ2-7 is a better fit for the DNA end. CDR1 is SGHRS and CDR2 is YFSETQ in the germline V gene. This CDR3 contains 16 residues. Here the CDR3 reads CASSWTSGSSYNEQYF. The CDR3 bases are TGCGCCAGCAGCTGGACTAGCGGGAGCTCCTACAATGAGCAGTACTTC.

Only a few counts were recorded for this clonotype. V and J are TRBV7-8 and TRBJ1-5, with a possible D match to TRBD1 (5 bases). Germline CDR1 and CDR2: SGHVS and FQNEAQ. Trimming removed 1 base at V and 1 base at J, with 8 bases between. This CDR3 has 15 amino acids. The chain's CDR3 is CASSLGRQSNQPQHF. DNA for the CDR3: TGTGCCAGCAGCTTAGGTCGACAGAGCAATCAGCCCCAGCATTTT.

V is TRBV6-1 and J is TRBJ1-3, with D possibly being TRBD1 (5 bases). CDR1 and CDR2 from the germline V gene are MNHNS and SASEGT. Trimming took off 6 bases at V and 9 bases at J, with 18 bases between the two ends. The CDR3 spans 14 residues. This chain's CDR3 is CASSEPLKGTTIYF. DNA of the CDR3: TGTGCCAGCAGCGAACCCCTGAAGGGGACCACCATATATTTT.

The V and J genes are TRBV7-8 and TRBJ1-2, with 7 bases identical to TRBD1. The V segment lost 1 base and the J segment 4 bases; nucleotides outside the gene matches: 6. Germline CDR1 SGHVS, CDR2 FQNEAQ. The CDR3 loop spans 15 amino acids. In DNA, the CDR3 is TGTGCCAGCAGCTTAGATGGTCGACAGGGCTATGGCTACACCTTC. This encodes CASSLDGRQGYGYTF.

V usage is TRBV7-2 and J usage is TRBJ2-3; tentatively, D is TRBD2 (5 bases). CDR1 SGHTA and CDR2 FQGNSA come from the germline V gene. V was shortened by 3 bases and J by 1 base, with 8 bases between the two germline ends. CDR3 length equals 14 residues. In DNA, the CDR3 is TGTGCCAGCAGCTTTGACTACCGCACAGATACGCAGTATTTT. Translation gives CASSFDYRTDTQYF.

This clonotype was detected a few times. V gene TRBV7-9 combines with J gene TRBJ1-2; D may be TRBD1 (5 bases). The CDR3 has 14 amino acids. Germline values: CDR1 SEHNR, CDR2 FQNEAQ (reference sequence). Deletions cut 4 bases from V and 5 bases from J, with 14 bases between. The CDR3 loop is CASSSMGVDYGYTF. CDR3 DNA: TGTGCCAGCAGCTCGATGGGGGTCGATTATGGCTACACCTTC. Full variable domain (outside the CDR3, taken from reference TRBV7-9 and TRBJ1-2): DTGVSQNPRHKITKRGQNVTFRCDPISEHNRLYWYRQTLGQGPEFLTYFQNEAQLEKSRLLSDRFSAERPKGSFSTLEIQRTEQGDSAMYLCASSSMGVDYGYTFGSGTRLTVV.

V is TRBV20-1 and J is TRBJ2-7, with 9 nucleotides matching TRBD1. With 3 bases clipped from V and 7 bases from J, the junction kept 4 bases outside the gene matches. The CDR3 has 12 amino acids. The germline V gene encodes CDR1 DFQATT and CDR2 SNEGSKA (reference sequence). CDR3 DNA sequence: TGCAGTGCTAGTAACAGGGGGCAAGAGCAGTACTTC. Its translation: CSASNRGQEQYF.

This clonotype was observed many times. The genes are TRBV28 and TRBJ1-2; TRBD1 agrees at 7 bases. Germline V lookup: CDR1 MDHEN, CDR2 SYDVKM. Trimming removed 7 bases from V and 2 bases from J; junction bases left unmatched: 4. The CDR3 has 13 residues. The DNA of the CDR3 is TGTGCCAGCACTCTGACAGGGAACTATGGCTACACCTTC. It translates to CASTLTGNYGYTF.